A selection of T cell receptor beta chains follows, all from one sample in a study of blood T cell repertoires in COVID-19. Sequencing was performed with immunoSEQ multiplex PCR; in TCRdb, only in-frame clones are kept and a portion is missing. The repertoire holds tens of thousands of clones, with around 85% as singletons. The material sequenced was peripheral blood. The receptors here all came from a man aged 55-75 years with acute or convalescent COVID-19. Both conserved end residues are part of each CDR3. The D gene is left open where the match is weak. The size field is filled for only some rows; it gives once, few, many or a size class.

cdr3_nt,cdr3_aa,v_call,j_call,clone_size,d_call,cdr3_length
TGTGCCAGCAGCCCCCAGGACAGACAAGGCTACACCTTC,CASSPQDRQGYTF,TRBV11-2,TRBJ1-2,-,-,13
TGTGCCAGCAGCCACATGTATGGCTACACCTTC,CASSHMYGYTF,TRBV28,TRBJ1-2,-,-,11
TGCGCCAGCAGCCAAGAGACAGAGACGAAGACCGGGGAGCTGTTTTTT,CASSQETETKTGELFF,TRBV4-1,TRBJ2-2,few,-,16
TGTGCCAGCAGCGCCACAGGGACAAGAGTTCAGTACTTC,CASSATGTRVQYF,TRBV9,TRBJ2-4,-,-,13
TGTGCCAGCTCACCACCTGCGGGTCAGGGGGAGCTGTTTTTT,CASSPPAGQGELFF,TRBV18,TRBJ2-2,-,-,14
TGTGCCATCCTCGGCGTGGGGCCCTATGGCTACACCTTC,CAILGVGPYGYTF,TRBV10-3,TRBJ1-2,-,-,13
TGTGCCAGCAGCTCTAGCGGGGGTACAGATACGCAGTATTTT,CASSSSGGTDTQYF,TRBV9,TRBJ2-3,-,TRBD2,14
TGTGCCACCAGTGACCCACGACAGGGGTATGGCTACACCTTC,CATSDPRQGYGYTF,TRBV24-1,TRBJ1-2,-,TRBD1,14
TGCGCCAGCAGTGGACAGGGAAGAGATACGCAGTATTTT,CASSGQGRDTQYF,TRBV10-1,TRBJ2-3,few,TRBD1,13
TGCAGCGTTGAAGATTGGCTAGCGGGCACAGATACGCAGTATTTT,CSVEDWLAGTDTQYF,TRBV29-1,TRBJ2-3,-,TRBD2,15
TGTGCCAGCAGTAGACAAGGGAGACAGGGGAACTATGGCTACACCTTC,CASSRQGRQGNYGYTF,TRBV28,TRBJ1-2,-,TRBD1,16
TGTGCCAGCAGCTTAGGACAGGGAGACACCGGGGAGCTGTTTTTT,CASSLGQGDTGELFF,TRBV7-9,TRBJ2-2,-,TRBD1,15
TGTGCCAGCAGCCCGAGCGGGGTAGGGGATACGCAGTATTTT,CASSPSGVGDTQYF,TRBV7-3,TRBJ2-3,-,TRBD2,14
TGTGCCAGCAGCTTAACAGGCCTCTCTGGAAACACCATATATTTT,CASSLTGLSGNTIYF,TRBV11-2,TRBJ1-3,-,-,15
TGTGCCAGCAGGGGCAGGGAACCCTACGAGCAGTACTTC,CASRGREPYEQYF,TRBV2,TRBJ2-7,-,-,13
TGTGCCTGGAGTGTAACCAGCGGGAGAGGGGGTACGCAGTATTTT,CAWSVTSGRGGTQYF,TRBV30,TRBJ2-3,-,TRBD2,15
TGTGCCACCTCTGTCGAGGTGGCGGACACCATATATTTT,CATSVEVADTIYF,TRBV10-3,TRBJ1-3,-,-,13
TGTGCCAGCAGCCAATCGGCAGACAGCTCTGGAAACACCATATATTTT,CASSQSADSSGNTIYF,TRBV9,TRBJ1-3,-,-,16
TGCGCCAGCAGTTTCAATAGCCCAGGGCTCTACACCGGGGAGCTGTTTTTT,CASSFNSPGLYTGELFF,TRBV5-1,TRBJ2-2,once,-,17
TGTGCCAGCAGTTTATTGCGGGGGAAGTTCTTC,CASSLLRGKFF,TRBV28,TRBJ2-1,-,TRBD2,11
TGTGCCAGCAGCCGGGACAGGGCGTCTTCCACTGAAGCTTTCTTT,CASSRDRASSTEAFF,TRBV3-1/TRBV3-2,TRBJ1-1,-,TRBD1,15
TGTGCCATCAGTGACCGGCGGGACTCCCAGCCCCAGCATTTT,CAISDRRDSQPQHF,TRBV10-3,TRBJ1-5,-,-,14
TGCAGTGCTAGTGCGACTAGCGGGTCACAAGGGCAGTACTTC,CSASATSGSQGQYF,TRBV20-1,TRBJ2-7,-,TRBD2,14
TGTGCCAGTAGTAGAAAGGGGGCGATTGTGACTGAAGCTTTCTTT,CASSRKGAIVTEAFF,TRBV19,TRBJ1-1,-,TRBD1,15
TGTGCCAGCAGCTTGAGGCAGGGGGCCTATCAGCCCCAGCATTTT,CASSLRQGAYQPQHF,TRBV5-5,TRBJ1-5,-,TRBD1,15
TGTGCCAGCAGTACTGGGAGGAACACTGAAGCTTTCTTT,CASSTGRNTEAFF,TRBV6-5,TRBJ1-1,-,-,13
TGTGCCAGCAGCGTATCTCCGGGAGAGACCCAGTACTTC,CASSVSPGETQYF,TRBV9,TRBJ2-5,-,-,13
TGTGCCAGCAGCTCCTTGGCAGGGGGTTCGGGTCAGCCCCAGCATTTT,CASSSLAGGSGQPQHF,TRBV7-6,TRBJ1-5,-,TRBD1,16
TGTGCCAGCAGCTCATCACCGAGCTCTGGAAACACCATATATTTT,CASSSSPSSGNTIYF,TRBV7-2,TRBJ1-3,few,-,15
TGCAGTGCGAGGACTAACTATGGCTACACCTTC,CSARTNYGYTF,TRBV20-1,TRBJ1-2,-,-,11